The 27 T cell receptor beta chains listed next were all sequenced from one sample in a study of blood T cell repertoires in COVID-19 (dated by TCRdb to about 2020). The library was produced with the immunoSEQ multiplex PCR assay. TCRdb obtained this table from immuneACCESS and retained in-frame rearrangements with V and J assigned. These tables miss some clones; where compared with another copy, unresolved V genes account for less than half of the shortfall, and the remainder is unexplained. The sample has approximately 200,000 clones on record, about four fifths of them singletons. The ten largest clonotypes hold under 10% of the sample. What was sequenced was peripheral blood. The receptors here all came from a woman of 80 years or more with COVID-19, enrolled during active disease.

This chain joins TRBV2 and TRBJ1-2; D may be TRBD1 (5 bases). CDR1 is SNHLY and CDR2 is FYNNEI in the germline V gene. V was trimmed by 4 bases and J by 6 bases, leaving 15 bases between them. The CDR3 consists of 14 residues. The CDR3 spells CASSVSGGIHGYTF. The CDR3 region has the DNA TGTGCCAGCAGTGTTTCCGGGGGTATTCATGGCTACACCTTC.

V and J are TRBV12-1 and TRBJ2-2; the table's D call, TRBD2, has no DNA check behind it. TRBV12-1 is a pseudogene. The CDR3 totals 17 residues. The CDR3 protein is CAGTPTRGGGAFGELFF. The CDR3 nucleotides read TGTGCCGGCACGCCAACGCGGGGCGGGGGGGCTTTCGGGGAGCTGTTTTTT.

The chain recombines TRBV7-3 with TRBJ2-5; tentative D call: TRBD2 (5 bases). The germline V and J ends were trimmed by 4 bases and 7 bases, with 13 bases remaining between them. The germline V gene encodes CDR1 SGHTA and CDR2 FQGTGA. The CDR3 is made up of 13 amino acids. The CDR3 DNA reads TGTGCCAGCAGCTCGGACTGGTCGGGGACCCAGTACTTC. Translating it yields CASSSDWSGTQYF.

This sequence joins TRBV7-2 and TRBJ2-5; 10 bases match TRBD2. Trimming took 8 bases from V and 1 from J; bases not matched to a gene: 4. Germline values: CDR1 SGHTA, CDR2 FQGNSA. This CDR3 has 14 residues. CDR3 coding DNA: TGTGCCAGCGCCTTAGCGGGGGGCCAAGAGACCCAGTACTTC. It is translated as CASALAGGQETQYF.

V gene TRBV11-3 combines with J gene TRBJ2-7, with 8 bases aligning to TRBD1. The CDR3 runs 14 residues. Trimming cost V 3 bases and J 4 bases; bases outside gene matches: 5. Germline CDR1 SGHNT, CDR2 YENEEA. The CDR3, as DNA: TGTGCCAGCAGCTTGTCAGGGGGCCGGTACGAGCAGTACTTC. Protein sequence: CASSLSGGRYEQYF.

The chain links TRBV11-3 to TRBJ2-3; D unresolved. This CDR3 has 13 residues. V was trimmed by 6 bases and J by 0 bases, leaving 7 bases between them. The germline CDR1 and CDR2 sequences are SGHNT and YENEEA. Written as DNA, the CDR3 is TGTGCCAGCAGTGCGTATAGCACAGATACGCAGTATTTT. Translated: CASSAYSTDTQYF. The whole variable domain, remainder taken from reference TRBV11-3 and TRBJ2-3, is EAGVVQSPRYKIIEKKQPVAFWCNPISGHNTLYWYLQNLGQGPELLIRYENEEAVDDSQLPKDRFSAERLKGVDSTLKIQPAELGDSAVYLCASSAYSTDTQYFGPGTRLTVL.

The rearrangement uses TRBV7-2 and TRBJ2-5, with D possibly matching TRBD2 (5 bases). This CDR3 contains 13 residues. Trimming pared 5 bases from V and 2 bases from J, leaving 9 bases between. The germline gives CDR1 SGHTA, CDR2 FQGNSA. This chain's CDR3 is CASSRWEQETQYF. CDR3 nucleotides: TGTGCCAGCAGCCGGTGGGAGCAAGAGACCCAGTACTTC.

On this clone itself: Additional DNA sequences in this sample encode the identical CDR3. This chain links TRBV5-1 with TRBJ2-7; possibly TRBD2 for D (6 bases). Germline loops: CDR1 SGHRS, CDR2 YFSETQ. This CDR3 is 14 amino acids long. The ends were cut back, 3 bases at V and 2 bases at J, with 12 bases in the middle. The CDR3 DNA is TGCGCCAGCAGCTACGGGGGTGACACCTACGAGCAGTACTTC. It is translated as CASSYGGDTYEQYF.

CDR3 in DNA: TGCGCCAGCAGCCTACGACAGGGGGCGCAAAAACTGTTTTTT. It translates to CASSLRQGAQKLFF. The chain uses TRBV4-1 and TRBJ1-4; 10 bases are a match to TRBD1. The CDR3 contains 14 residues. Germline-derived CDR1 and CDR2 are MGHRA and YSYEKL. With V trimmed by 4 bases and J by 9 bases, 5 bases remained unmatched.

This clone is a singleton in its sample. J is TRBJ1-1 and V is TRBV27; 9 nucleotides line up with TRBD1. This CDR3 is 15 amino acids long. Germline V lookup: CDR1 MNHEY, CDR2 SMNVEV (reference sequence). Germline trimming cut 5 bases from V and 4 bases from J; bases unmatched to any gene: 8. The CDR3 reads CASSVGQGGVTEAFF. The CDR3 nucleotides are TGTGCCAGCAGTGTGGGACAGGGCGGGGTCACTGAAGCTTTCTTT.

The rearrangement uses TRBV27 and TRBJ2-2; TRBD1 might be the D (5 bases). Germline V gives CDR1 MNHEY, CDR2 SMNVEV (reference sequence). The CDR3 loop spans 13 amino acids. Trimming cost V 2 bases and J 7 bases, with 8 bases left between them. The CDR3 protein is CASSLQGGGELFF. In DNA form, the CDR3 reads TGTGCCAGCAGTTTACAGGGCGGCGGGGAGCTGTTTTTT.

A note on this clone: This sample includes further DNA sequences coding for the same CDR3. The chain couples TRBV5-1 to TRBJ1-2; 9 nucleotides agree with TRBD1. From germline, CDR1 is SGHRS and CDR2 YFSETQ. V lost 0 bases, J lost 7 bases, and 7 bases stayed unmatched. The length of the CDR3 is 15 residues. CDR3 sequence reads: CASSLAEGQGFGYTF. The CDR3 DNA is TGCGCCAGCAGCTTGGCCGAGGGACAGGGCTTTGGCTACACCTTC. Using reference TRBV5-1 and TRBJ1-2 for the parts outside the CDR3, the full variable domain is KAGVTQTPRYLIKTRGQQVTLSCSPISGHRSVSWYQQTPGQGLQFLFEYFSETQRNKGNFPGRFSGRQFSNSRSEMNVSTLELGDSALYLCASSLAEGQGFGYTFGSGTRLTVV.

V is TRBV18 and J is TRBJ1-1, with D possibly being TRBD1 (5 bases). This CDR3 region has 13 residues. Per the germline V gene, CDR1 is KGHSH and CDR2 is LQKENI. Trimming removed 6 bases from V and 2 bases from J, with 10 bases in between. The CDR3 sequence: CASSQQANTEAFF. The CDR3 nucleotides read TGTGCCAGCTCCCAACAGGCTAACACTGAAGCTTTCTTT.

The V call is TRBV6-5, the J call TRBJ1-1; D remains unclear. V was clipped by 8 bases and J by 0 bases, with 7 bases between them. The germline V gene encodes CDR1 MNHEY and CDR2 SVGAGI. The CDR3 has 12 amino acids. Here the CDR3 reads CASLSLNTEAFF. CDR3 DNA sequence: TGTGCCAGCCTGAGTTTGAACACTGAAGCTTTCTTT.

This clone is a singleton in its sample. V and J are TRBV2 and TRBJ1-1, with TRBD1 matching over 7 bases. Germline CDR1 and CDR2: SNHLY and FYNNEI. The trim removed 7 bases at V and 6 bases at J, leaving 11 bases unmatched. CDR3 length equals 14 residues. The CDR3 here is CASKAGGSLAEAFF. Here the CDR3 DNA reads TGTGCCAGCAAGGCAGGGGGGAGTTTGGCTGAAGCTTTCTTT.

The chain uses TRBV6-5 and TRBJ2-7, with 9 bases fitting TRBD1. This CDR3 comprises 15 residues. Trimming took 6 bases from V and 0 from J; bases not matched to a gene: 6. Germline-derived CDR1 and CDR2 are MNHEY and SVGAGI. CDR3 coding DNA: TGTGCCAGCAGAGGATCGGGACAGGGCTCCTACGAGCAGTACTTC. Translation: CASRGSGQGSYEQYF.

The chain links TRBV18 to TRBJ2-6; D gene unclear. The CDR3 extends over 14 amino acids. The V end lost 6 bases, the J end lost 0 bases, and 6 bases lay between the germline ends. Germline V gene data show CDR1 as KGHSH and CDR2 as LQKENI. The CDR3 nucleotides read TGTGCCAGCTCCGGGTCCTCTGGGGCCAACGTCCTGACTTTC. This encodes CASSGSSGANVLTF.

This chain connects TRBV11-2 to TRBJ2-1; D remains unclear. Germline V gene lookup returns CDR1 SGHAT and CDR2 FQNNGV. Trimming left V 3 bases short and J 8 bases short, with 29 bases between. The CDR3 loop spans 19 amino acids. CDR3: CASSFGARDLDSGADEQFF. The CDR3 region has the DNA TGTGCCAGCAGCTTTGGAGCGCGCGACTTAGATTCGGGTGCCGATGAGCAGTTCTTC. Drawing the rest from reference TRBV11-2 and TRBJ2-1, the complete variable domain is EAGVAQSPRYKIIEKRQSVAFWCNPISGHATLYWYQQILGQGPKLLIQFQNNGVVDDSQLPKDRFSAERLKGVDSTLKIQPAKLEDSAVYLCASSFGARDLDSGADEQFFGPGTRLTVL.

This chain joins TRBV29-1 and TRBJ1-2; 8 positions match TRBD1. Germline CDR1 is SQVTM and CDR2 is ANQGSEA. This CDR3 has 13 residues. The junction had 6 bases not matched to a gene; V was cut back by 5 bases and J by 4 bases. CDR3 sequence: CSVIPQGGYGYTF. The CDR3, as DNA: TGCAGCGTTATTCCACAGGGGGGCTATGGCTACACCTTC.

The CDR3 nucleotides read TGTGCCAGCAGTCAGACAGGCCGGAACACTGAAGCTTTCTTT. It codes for CASSQTGRNTEAFF. The V call is TRBV25-1, the J call TRBJ1-1; possibly TRBD1 for D (6 bases). Germline CDR1 is MGHDK and CDR2 is SYGVNS. The CDR3 spans 14 residues. Trimming left V 5 bases short and J 1 base short, with 11 bases between.

The genes are TRBV4-1 and TRBJ1-1; no firm D call. Germline values: CDR1 MGHRA, CDR2 YSYEKL. V lost 0 bases and J lost 4, with 15 bases in between. The CDR3 loop spans 16 amino acids. CDR3 in DNA: TGCGCCAGCAGCCAAGATCGGGTCGGGAGCCCCACTGAAGCTTTCTTT. Translated: CASSQDRVGSPTEAFF.

Here the CDR3 DNA reads TGTGCCAGCAGTTATGATCGTAGCGGGTGGCAAGAGACCCAGTACTTC. Translation: CASSYDRSGWQETQYF. The rearrangement links TRBV6-9 to TRBJ2-5; 7 bases align to TRBD2. The CDR3 has 16 amino acids. Losses at the gene ends were 2 bases for V and 2 bases for J; bases not matched to a gene: 8. Germline assignment: CDR1 MNHGY and CDR2 SVAAGI.

This rearrangement joins TRBV6-5 to TRBJ2-7, with TRBD1 matching over 7 bases. The CDR3 length is 13 residues. The junction had 7 bases not matched to a gene; V was cut back by 6 bases and J by 5 bases. Per germline, CDR1 MNHEY and CDR2 SVGAGI. CDR3 nucleotide sequence: TGTGCCAGCAGCCACCGAGGGGGCCACGAGCAGTACTTC. Amino acids: CASSHRGGHEQYF.

The chain uses TRBV7-2 and TRBJ2-7; D perhaps matches TRBD1 (6 bases). Trimming stripped 5 bases from V and 5 bases from J, with 16 bases between. There are 14 residues in the CDR3. Germline CDR1 and CDR2: SGHTA and FQGNSA. In nucleotides, the CDR3 is TGTGCCAGCAGCCTCTACAGGGACCGCGACGAGCAGTACTTC. Its translation is CASSLYRDRDEQYF.

J is TRBJ2-3 and V is TRBV29-1; D is uncertain. The germline V and J ends were trimmed by 0 bases and 4 bases, with 8 bases remaining between them. The CDR3 has 13 amino acids. CDR1 and CDR2 (germline): SQVTM, ANQGSEA. CDR3 bases: TGCAGCGTTGAAGAGAACCAGTCAGATACGCAGTATTTT. It yields the protein CSVEENQSDTQYF.

This chain connects TRBV28 to TRBJ2-1, with 10 positions matching TRBD2. Germline CDR1 and CDR2: MDHEN and SYDVKM. The CDR3 extends over 13 amino acids. The CDR3 coding sequence is TGTGTCACTAGCGGGAATAACTACAATGAGCAGTTCTTC. Translated: CVTSGNNYNEQFF. Using reference TRBV28 and TRBJ2-1 for the parts outside the CDR3, the full variable domain is DVKVTQSSRYLVKRTGEKVFLECVQDMDHENMFWYRQDPGLGLRLIYFSYDVKMKEKGDIPEGYSVSREKKERFSLILESASTNQTSMYLCVTSGNNYNEQFFGPGTRLTVL.

The V call is TRBV6-6, the J call TRBJ1-1; D is perhaps TRBD1 (6 bases). Germline CDR1 and CDR2: MNHNY and SVGAGI (reference sequence). The V and J ends lost 5 bases and 0 bases respectively, with 19 bases between them. The CDR3 runs to 17 residues. CDR3 in amino acids: CASSPSLAGAMNTEAFF. Here the CDR3 DNA reads TGTGCCAGCAGTCCCAGTTTAGCAGGGGCGATGAACACTGAAGCTTTCTTT.